This is a list of T cell receptor beta chains from one sample in a study of neurological immune-mediated disorders. TCRdb passed the 5' RACE reads through MiXCR, listing each CDR3 protein once. The sample consists of roughly 55,000 distinct CDR3 sequences, roughly 17% of them appearing once. Sequencing was performed on PBMCs. The receptors stem from a man between 60 and 75 years old in good health. The CDR3 runs from the conserved cysteine through the conserved F or W. D genes are given only for firm matches. Rows may omit the clone size; those that give it use once, few, many or a size class.

J gene,D gene,clone size,V gene,CDR3 length,CDR3 DNA,CDR3 protein
TRBJ1-3,.,many,TRBV12-3/TRBV12-4,16,TGTGCCAGCAGTCCCCAAGGGAGCTCCTCTGGAAACACCATATATTTT,CASSPQGSSSGNTIYF
TRBJ2-1,TRBD1,many,TRBV20-1,18,TGCAGTGCTGAACCGGGACAGGGGCCCTCGAGCTCCTACAATGAGCAGTTCTTC,CSAEPGQGPSSSYNEQFF
TRBJ1-2,TRBD1,many,TRBV27,16,TGTGCCAGCCTCCCCCGGACAGGTCATGAGAGCTATGGCTACACCTTC,CASLPRTGHESYGYTF
TRBJ2-1,.,many,TRBV5-1,15,TGCGCCAGCAGCCTGGGTGGGGCGGGCAACAATGAGCAGTTCTTC,CASSLGGAGNNEQFF
TRBJ2-3,TRBD1,many,TRBV20-1,17,TGCAGTGCTAGAGCCCCTGGCGGACAGGGACCCACAGATACGCAGTATTTT,CSARAPGGQGPTDTQYF
TRBJ2-5,.,many,TRBV7-3,13,TGTGCCAGCAGCTTTTCGTCTTCGGAGACCCAGTACTTC,CASSFSSSETQYF
TRBJ2-7,.,many,TRBV7-2,14,TGTGCCAGCAGCTCAACGGACTGGAACTACGAGCAGTACTTC,CASSSTDWNYEQYF
TRBJ2-1,.,many,TRBV7-2,16,TGTGCCAGCAGCTTTAGGTCGGGGGGCGCTCGCGGTGAGCAGTTCTTC,CASSFRSGGARGEQFF
TRBJ2-5,TRBD1,many,TRBV7-2,15,TGTGCCAGCAGCGGAAGAACAGGGGACCAAGAGACCCAGTACTTC,CASSGRTGDQETQYF
TRBJ1-2,TRBD1,many,TRBV5-6,15,TGTGCCAGCAGCCCGGGGACAGGGGACCGATATGGCTACACCTTC,CASSPGTGDRYGYTF
TRBJ1-1,.,many,TRBV4-1,14,TGCGCCAGCAGCCGAACCAGGGGGAACACTGAAGCTTTCTTT,CASSRTRGNTEAFF
TRBJ2-5,TRBD2,many,TRBV7-3,15,TGTGCCAGCAGCTTAAGTGGGACTAGCAGAGAGACCCAGTACTTC,CASSLSGTSRETQYF
TRBJ2-5,.,many,TRBV5-1,15,TGCGCCAGCAGCTTGGCCCTCGGGAGCAGGGAGACCCAGTACTTC,CASSLALGSRETQYF
TRBJ1-4,.,many,TRBV4-1,16,TGCGCCAGCAGCCAATACGGGTCTCCAACTAATGAAAAACTGTTTTTT,CASSQYGSPTNEKLFF
TRBJ2-7,TRBD2,many,TRBV12-3/TRBV12-4,14,TGTGCCAGCAGACTTAGCGGGAGCTCCTACGAGCAGTACTTC,CASRLSGSSYEQYF
TRBJ2-1,TRBD2,many,TRBV20-1,17,TGCAGTGCTAGAGTACTAGCGGGGATGAGCTCCTACAATGAGCAGTTCTTC,CSARVLAGMSSYNEQFF
TRBJ2-7,.,many,TRBV7-2,15,TGTGCCAGCAGCCCCCAAGGGAGTAGGTTAGGCGAGCAGTACTTC,CASSPQGSRLGEQYF
TRBJ1-1,.,.,TRBV5-1,14,TGCGCCAGCACCCTGATAGCGGTGAACACTGAAGCTTTCTTT,CASTLIAVNTEAFF
TRBJ2-3,.,.,TRBV18,13,TGTGCCAGCTCATCGGGAGACACAGATACGCAGTATTTT,CASSSGDTDTQYF
TRBJ1-6,.,.,TRBV27,17,TGTGCCAGCAGTTCCCGTACAGGGAGCTCCTATAATTCACCCCTCCACTTT,CASSSRTGSSYNSPLHF
TRBJ2-5,.,many,TRBV7-6,13,TGTGCCAGCAGCCCAGGGATCTCCGAGACCCAGTACTTC,CASSPGISETQYF
TRBJ2-1,TRBD2,many,TRBV7-2,15,TGTGCCAGCAGCTTAGGGGGACTAGCGTTGGATGAGCAGTTCTTC,CASSLGGLALDEQFF
TRBJ2-7,TRBD1,many,TRBV7-2,12,TGTGCCAGCGGGGGACAGCGCTACGAGCAGTACTTC,CASGGQRYEQYF
TRBJ1-2,TRBD1,.,TRBV16,13,TGTGCCAGCAGCCGGGACAGGCTCTATGGCTACACCTTC,CASSRDRLYGYTF
TRBJ2-5,.,many,TRBV2,15,TGTGCCAGCAGTCCCTCATGGGGAGCCCAAGAGACCCAGTACTTC,CASSPSWGAQETQYF
TRBJ2-1,TRBD2,many,TRBV25-1,16,TGTGCCAGCAGTGAATATGGACTAGCGGGAGGGAATGAGCAGTTCTTC,CASSEYGLAGGNEQFF
TRBJ2-7,.,many,TRBV6-5,11,TGTGCCAGCACCAGACTAGTTTTGCAGTACTTC,CASTRLVLQYF
TRBJ1-6,.,many,TRBV7-2,13,TGTGCCAGCAGCTTGCAGGGTCAATCACCCCTCCACTTT,CASSLQGQSPLHF
TRBJ1-4,TRBD1,many,TRBV4-2,14,TGTGCCAGCAGCCCGACAGGGCGTAATGAAAAACTGTTTTTT,CASSPTGRNEKLFF
TRBJ2-2,.,many,TRBV29-1,11,TGCAGCGTGACCTGGGCCGGGGAGCTGTTTTTT,CSVTWAGELFF
TRBJ2-3,TRBD2,many,TRBV7-3,14,TGTGCCAGCAGCTTAGCGGGAGAGCCAGATACGCAGTATTTT,CASSLAGEPDTQYF
TRBJ2-1,.,.,TRBV3-1,12,TGTGCCAGCAGCTATAGAAGCAATGAGCAGTTCTTC,CASSYRSNEQFF
TRBJ2-4,TRBD1,many,TRBV24-1,15,TGTGCCACCAGTGACCCCGCTACAGGGGTGAACATTCAGTACTTC,CATSDPATGVNIQYF
TRBJ2-3,.,many,TRBV11-1,17,TGTGCCAGCAGCCAACAGCAGGGTGGTTCTGCCACAGATACGCAGTATTTT,CASSQQQGGSATDTQYF
TRBJ2-1,.,many,TRBV20-1,14,TGCAGTGCTAGTCCTCGGCAAGCCTACAATGAGCAGTTCTTC,CSASPRQAYNEQFF
TRBJ2-4,.,.,TRBV19,14,TGTGCCACGTCGGAGTGGAACGCCAAAAACATTCAGTACTTC,CATSEWNAKNIQYF
TRBJ2-2,TRBD2,many,TRBV7-2,20,TGTGCCAGCAGCTTTCCGGCAGGAGGAGCGGGAGCCCTACTGAGGGGGGAGCTGTTTTTT,CASSFPAGGAGALLRGELFF
TRBJ2-5,TRBD2,many,TRBV20-1,14,TGCAGTGCTAGACCGCAGCGGGGCCAAGAGACCCAGTACTTC,CSARPQRGQETQYF
TRBJ1-5,TRBD1,many,TRBV14,12,TGTGCCAGCAGCCTCCCGGGACAGACCCAGCATTTT,CASSLPGQTQHF
TRBJ1-6,.,many,TRBV7-2,14,TGTGCCAGCAGCTTAGGCCAGGGGTACGAACTCTTCCACTTT,CASSLGQGYELFHF
TRBJ1-4,.,.,TRBV28,16,TGTGCCAGCAGTTTATTCAGCCGGGGGCAAAGAGAAAAACTGTTTTTT,CASSLFSRGQREKLFF
TRBJ2-7,.,once,TRBV7-2,14,TGTGCCAGCAGCTCGACCCCCGGGGGCTACGAGCAGTACTTC,CASSSTPGGYEQYF
TRBJ1-1,.,many,TRBV12-3/TRBV12-4,15,TGTGCCAGCAGTTTCGTGGCTAGAGGGCGGACTGAAGCTTTCTTT,CASSFVARGRTEAFF
TRBJ1-6,.,many,TRBV20-1,15,TGCAGTGCTAGAGTGAGGGTTGAAGATAATTCACCCCTCCACTTT,CSARVRVEDNSPLHF
TRBJ2-7,.,many,TRBV5-1,14,TGCGCCAGCAGCTCACTAAACAGCGGCTACGAGCAGTACTTC,CASSSLNSGYEQYF
TRBJ2-1,.,few,TRBV20-1,10,TGCAGTGCTAGACAGGGTATGCCGTTCTTC,CSARQGMPFF
TRBJ2-7,TRBD1,many,TRBV5-4,14,TGTGCCAGCAGCTTGGTCACAGGGGACTACGAGCAGTACTTC,CASSLVTGDYEQYF
TRBJ1-2,.,many,TRBV6-5,15,TGTGCCAGCAGTTACGTAAGATCCCCCCTCTACGGCTACACCTTC,CASSYVRSPLYGYTF
TRBJ2-1,TRBD2,.,TRBV7-2,19,TGTGCCAGCACCCGACCGGGGGTAGCGGGAGAAGTAATCTACAATGAGCAGTTCTTC,CASTRPGVAGEVIYNEQFF
TRBJ2-4,TRBD2,.,TRBV12-3/TRBV12-4,15,TGTGCCAGCAGTTTTCTAGCGGGGGGTCAAAACATTCAGTACTTC,CASSFLAGGQNIQYF
TRBJ1-3,.,many,TRBV28,16,TGTGCCAGCAGTTTGAGGTCACCAACCCCTGGAAACACCATATATTTT,CASSLRSPTPGNTIYF
TRBJ2-3,TRBD2,many,TRBV5-1,16,TGCGCCAGCAGCTTGTTGCTAGCGGGAGGGTCAGATACGCAGTATTTT,CASSLLLAGGSDTQYF
TRBJ2-1,.,many,TRBV2,16,TGTGCCAGCAGCGCCCTACAGGGAATAGGGCACAATGAGCAGTTCTTC,CASSALQGIGHNEQFF
TRBJ2-1,.,many,TRBV7-2,14,TGTGCCAGCAGCTTAGATCCCGGACACAATGAGCAGTTCTTC,CASSLDPGHNEQFF
TRBJ2-5,.,many,TRBV19,13,TGTGCCAGTAGTATAGTACCGAGGGAGACCCAGTACTTC,CASSIVPRETQYF
TRBJ1-5,.,few,TRBV2,13,TGTGCCAGCGGTAAGGAAAACAATCAGCCCCAGCATTTT,CASGKENNQPQHF
TRBJ2-2,.,.,TRBV5-1,12,TGCGCCAGCAGCACAAACACCGGGGAGCTGTTTTTT,CASSTNTGELFF
TRBJ2-7,TRBD2,many,TRBV5-1,15,TGCGCCAGCAGCTTCGGACTAGCGGGGGCCTACGAGCAGTACTTC,CASSFGLAGAYEQYF
TRBJ1-1,.,many,TRBV12-3/TRBV12-4,16,TGTGCCAGCAGTTTAGCAGGAAAGGGGGGGAACACTGAAGCTTTCTTT,CASSLAGKGGNTEAFF